The text below deals with one T cell receptor (beta chain). As handled by the study authors: Estimated nucleated cell counts came from reference gene primer amplification. TCRdb's copy holds only in-frame clones and misses some; the assay was immunoSEQ multiplex PCR. Clone size and V and J calls were adopted from that table, with D and trimming inferred from the DNA. The data show about 310,000 clones, more than 75% seen once. The record originates from a study of blood T cell repertoires in COVID-19. CDR3 length: 15 residues. V trimming: 3 bases; J trimming: 4 bases; junction bases outside the gene matches: 8. Germline CDR1 reads SGDLS; CDR2 reads YYNGEE.

The chain couples TRBV9 to TRBJ2-5; 8 bases align to TRBD2. The material sequenced was peripheral blood. The TCR originated in a man over 45 with active or convalescent COVID-19. The CDR3: CASSATSLAAETQYF. CDR3 DNA: TGTGCCAGCAGCGCAACCTCACTAGCGGCAGAGACCCAGTACTTC.